Reported below is one TCR beta chain. CDR3 length equals 16 residues. CDR1 is KGHSH and CDR2 is LQKENI in the germline V gene. V dropped 6 bases and J dropped 5 bases, with 17 bases sitting between them. The data stem from a study of blood T cell repertoires in COVID-19. Sequenced by immunoSEQ multiplex PCR; TCRdb stores in-frame clones only, minus some. Here the sample spans a few hundred thousand clones, approximately 86% being singletons. Sample: peripheral blood. This chain joins TRBV18 and TRBJ1-6; D unclear. This clonotype was obtained from a woman between 55 and 75 years old with COVID-19, enrolled during active disease. CDR3 sequence (DNA): TGTGCCAGCTCCCCCCGGGAAGGAGGGAATAATTCACCCCTCCACTTT. Encoded protein: CASSPREGGNNSPLHF.